Each of the 15 T cell receptor beta chains below was sequenced from the same sample in a study of T-cell reconstitution after alpha-beta-depleted transplantation in children. Preparation of the TCRbeta library was carried out with unique molecular identifiers. TCRdb fed the PCR reads into MiXCR, producing one record per CDR3 protein. The sample has about 78,000 distinct CDR3 sequences; over 12% are singletons. The sequencing used PBMCs, mostly from graft donor cells, collected 180 days after TCRalphabeta/CD19-depleted stem cell transplant. All receptors come from a male patient aged 2-10 years who had a stem cell transplant for acute lymphoblastic leukemia, so the T cells may come from the graft donor.

This chain connects TRBV24-1 to TRBJ2-4; 7 nucleotides agree with TRBD1. The ends lost 3 bases at V and 6 bases at J; junction bases unmatched: 7. This CDR3 comprises 15 residues. The germline gives CDR1 KGHDR, CDR2 SFDVKD. CDR3 DNA sequence: TGTGCCACCAGTGATCCGAACAGGGGCAGAAACATTCAGTACTTC. It specifies CATSDPNRGRNIQYF.

V and J are TRBV24-1 and TRBJ1-5; D is unclear. In germline, CDR1 is KGHDR, CDR2 SFDVKD. The CDR3 contains 14 residues. With 0 bases removed from V and 7 bases from J, the gap between germline ends came to 9 bases. The CDR3 spells CATSDLAGGQPQHF. DNA of the CDR3: TGTGCCACCAGTGATTTGGCGGGCGGGCAGCCCCAGCATTTT.

The chain carries TRBV10-3 and TRBJ2-7; D gene ambiguous. Germline CDR1 and CDR2: ENHRY and SYGVKD. V was clipped by 6 bases and J by 2 bases, with 11 bases between them. There are 13 residues in the CDR3. As DNA, the CDR3 is TGTGCCATCAGACACAATGTCCCCTACGAGCAGTACTTC. It encodes CAIRHNVPYEQYF.

The chain links TRBV7-3 to TRBJ2-2; D might be TRBD1 (5 bases). The V end lost 5 bases, the J end lost 6 bases, and 10 bases lay between the germline ends. Germline CDR1 is SGHTA and CDR2 is FQGTGA. The CDR3 runs 13 residues. The CDR3 spells CASSTRTSGELFF. CDR3 nucleotides: TGTGCCAGCAGCACACGGACATCCGGGGAGCTGTTTTTT.

This clonotype has at least ten counts. The rearrangement joins TRBV20-1 to TRBJ2-5; 10 nucleotides line up with TRBD2. Germline V gene sequence: CDR1 DFQATT, CDR2 SNEGSKA (reference sequence). The CDR3 length is 13 residues. V dropped 7 bases and J dropped 7; count of bases not matched to a gene: 9. The CDR3: CSDSGRKVLTQYF. CDR3 bases: TGCAGTGATAGCGGGAGGAAGGTTTTGACCCAGTACTTC.

This chain links TRBV3-1 with TRBJ2-6; 7 bases are shared with TRBD1. V shed 5 bases and J 4 bases; nucleotides not matched to a gene: 20. Germline CDR1 and CDR2: LGHDT and YNNKEL (reference sequence). The length of the CDR3 is 20 residues. The CDR3 protein is CASSLALWTGATGGANVLTF. Here the CDR3 DNA reads TGTGCCAGCAGCTTAGCTCTTTGGACAGGAGCGACGGGAGGGGCCAACGTCCTGACTTTC.

The chain links TRBV10-3 to TRBJ1-5; a weak D match, TRBD1 (6 bases). Trimming stripped 8 bases from V and 3 bases from J, with 14 bases between. Germline loops: CDR1 ENHRY, CDR2 SYGVKD. The CDR3 has 14 residues. CDR3 sequence: CAIGGAKANQPQHF. In nucleotides, the CDR3 is TGTGCCATCGGGGGGGCGAAGGCCAATCAGCCCCAGCATTTT.

In this sample, this clonotype turned up many times. The rearrangement joins TRBV9 to TRBJ2-7; 9 nucleotides line up with TRBD2. V shed 4 bases, J shed 5 bases, and the junction held 10 bases outside the gene matches. There are 15 residues in the CDR3. The germline CDR1 and CDR2 sequences are SGDLS and YYNGEE. The CDR3 nucleotides are TGTGCCAGCAGCCCCTCCGCGGGGGGGCTCGACGAGCAGTACTTC. Protein: CASSPSAGGLDEQYF.

The chain links TRBV12-3 or TRBV12-4 to TRBJ1-1; D remains unclear. CDR3 length: 13 amino acids. The V end lost 4 bases, the J end lost 0 bases, and 6 bases lay between the germline ends. CDR3 in DNA: TGTGCCAGCAGTTGGGAAGTGAACACTGAAGCTTTCTTT. This translates into CASSWEVNTEAFF.

This clonotype occurred a few times. The chain combines TRBV7-8 with TRBJ2-5; D gene unclear. Germline V lookup: CDR1 SGHVS, CDR2 FQNEAQ. This CDR3 comprises 15 residues. V lost 3 bases and J lost 0, with 11 bases in between. CDR3 in amino acids: CASSFRPLYQETQYF. The CDR3 DNA is TGTGCCAGCAGCTTTCGACCGTTGTACCAAGAGACCCAGTACTTC.

This clonotype was detected only a few times. The J gene is TRBJ2-7, the V gene TRBV18; D remains unclear. The CDR3 is made up of 13 amino acids. V was pared by 6 bases and J by 3 bases, with 12 bases between. Germline V gene sequence: CDR1 KGHSH, CDR2 LQKENI. CDR3 DNA sequence: TGTGCCAGCTCCCCCACCAAGGGCTACGAGCAGTACTTC. Translating gives CASSPTKGYEQYF.

This clonotype has ten or more counts. The V gene is TRBV27, the J gene TRBJ2-3; D tentatively reads TRBD1 or TRBD2 (5 bases each). The germline V and J ends were trimmed by 3 bases and 1 base, with 17 bases remaining between them. The CDR3 extends over 17 amino acids. From germline, CDR1 is MNHEY and CDR2 SMNVEV (reference sequence). CDR3 amino acids: CASSFGLGDHRTDTQYF. The CDR3 DNA is TGTGCCAGCAGTTTCGGTCTAGGGGACCACCGCACAGATACGCAGTATTTT.

This clonotype appeared a single time. J is TRBJ2-3 and V is TRBV12-3 or TRBV12-4; D is uncertain. The CDR3 loop spans 12 amino acids. V lost 2 bases and J 6 bases, leaving 6 bases between the germline ends. CDR3 coding DNA: TGTGCCAGCAGTTTAAAAGTTGATACGCAGTATTTT. Protein product: CASSLKVDTQYF.

The chain joins TRBV27 to TRBJ2-6; D possibly corresponds to TRBD2 (6 bases). Germline values: CDR1 MNHEY, CDR2 SMNVEV (reference sequence). Trimming took 3 bases from V and 1 from J, leaving 19 bases between them. The CDR3 runs 19 residues. The DNA of the CDR3 is TGTGCCAGCAGTTTCCGCCCTCTACGGAGGGGATCTGGGGCCAACGTCCTGACTTTC. Translated, it gives CASSFRPLRRGSGANVLTF. Full variable domain (outside the CDR3, taken from reference TRBV27 and TRBJ2-6): EAQVTQNPRYLITVTGKKLTVTCSQNMNHEYMSWYRQDPGLGLRQIYYSMNVEVTDKGDVPEGYKVSRKEKRNFPLILESPSPNQTSLYFCASSFRPLRRGSGANVLTFGAGSRLTVL.

V is TRBV9 and J is TRBJ1-1; D gene uncertain. V lost 3 bases and J lost 1, with 7 bases in between. CDR1 SGDLS and CDR2 YYNGEE come from the germline V gene. CDR3 length: 13 residues. In DNA form, the CDR3 reads TGTGCCAGCAGCGCGGATCGGAACACTGAAGCTTTCTTT. It specifies CASSADRNTEAFF.